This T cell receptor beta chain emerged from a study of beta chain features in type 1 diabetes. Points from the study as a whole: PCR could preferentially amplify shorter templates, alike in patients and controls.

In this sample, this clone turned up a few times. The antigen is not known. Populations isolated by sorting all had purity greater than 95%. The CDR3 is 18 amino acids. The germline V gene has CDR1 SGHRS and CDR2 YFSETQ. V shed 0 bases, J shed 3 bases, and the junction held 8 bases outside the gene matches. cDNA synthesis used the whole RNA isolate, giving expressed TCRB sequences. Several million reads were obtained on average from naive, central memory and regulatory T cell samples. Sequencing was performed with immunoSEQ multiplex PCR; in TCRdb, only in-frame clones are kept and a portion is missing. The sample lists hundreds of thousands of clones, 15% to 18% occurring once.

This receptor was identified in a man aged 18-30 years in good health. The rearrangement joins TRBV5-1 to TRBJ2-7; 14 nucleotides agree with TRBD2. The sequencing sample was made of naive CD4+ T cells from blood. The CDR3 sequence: CASSLGTSGRSSNYEQYF. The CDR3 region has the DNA TGCGCCAGCAGCTTGGGGACTAGCGGGAGGTCCTCCAACTACGAGCAGTACTTC. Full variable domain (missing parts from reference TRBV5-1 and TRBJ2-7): KAGVTQTPRYLIKTRGQQVTLSCSPISGHRSVSWYQQTPGQGLQFLFEYFSETQRNKGNFPGRFSGRQFSNSRSEMNVSTLELGDSALYLCASSLGTSGRSSNYEQYFGPGTRLTVT.